These 14 T cell receptor beta chains were sequenced from one sample in a study of cytomegalovirus exposure and HLA in healthy donors. Primers included in the PCR were 60 Vbeta and 13 Jbeta primers. Clones were read by immunoSEQ multiplex PCR, and TCRdb kept only the in-frame ones, dropping some. The sample yields about 200,000 clones, 79% seen once. Specimen: PBMCs. These receptors all stem from a girl between 10 and 17 years old in good health and CMV-seropositive.

The chain employs TRBV11-2 and TRBJ1-4, with 11 nucleotides matching TRBD1. CDR3 length: 15 amino acids. The J segment lost 7 bases and the V segment lost 3 bases, leaving 4 bases of the junction unmatched. Germline CDR1 and CDR2: SGHAT and FQNNGV. The CDR3 loop is CASSLDRGRIEKLFF. The CDR3 DNA follows: TGTGCCAGCAGCTTGGACAGGGGGCGGATTGAAAAACTGTTTTTT.

The chain combines TRBV27 with TRBJ2-7, with TRBD1 matching over 9 bases. Per the germline V gene, CDR1 is MNHEY and CDR2 is SMNVEV (reference sequence). The CDR3 has 16 amino acids. V lost 3 bases and J lost 3; bases outside the gene matches: 9. The DNA for the CDR3 is TGTGCCAGCAGTTTTGAGGCGGGACAGGGCCTCTACGAGCAGTACTTC. It translates to CASSFEAGQGLYEQYF.

CDR3 bases: TGTGCCACCAGCAAGGGGCAAGTCAGAGTCTTCAATCAGCCCCAGCATTTT. Translating gives CATSKGQVRVFNQPQHF. The chain joins TRBV15 to TRBJ1-5; D perhaps matches TRBD1 (5 bases). CDR3 length equals 17 residues. Germline CDR1 is LNHNV and CDR2 is YYDKDF (reference sequence). V gave up 4 bases and J gave up 3 bases, with 19 bases separating them. The complete variable domain, with remaining parts taken from reference TRBV15 and TRBJ1-5, reads DAMVIQNPRYQVTQFGKPVTLSCSQTLNHNVMYWYQQKSSQAPKLLFHYYDKDFNNEADTPDNFQSRRPNTSFCFLDIRSPGLGDTAMYLCATSKGQVRVFNQPQHFGDGTRLSIL.

This CDR3 is CASSAVPGSGETQYF. In nucleotides, the CDR3 is TGTGCCAGCAGTGCGGTACCGGGGTCCGGGGAGACCCAGTACTTC. The chain uses TRBV6-1 and TRBJ2-5, with D possibly matching TRBD2 (5 bases). Germline CDR1 and CDR2: MNHNS and SASEGT. The CDR3 totals 15 residues. Trimming cost V 4 bases and J 5 bases, with 17 bases left between them.

This chain joins TRBV6-5 and TRBJ2-2; D gene uncertain. Between the trimmed V and J ends, which lost 6 bases and 2 bases, there was a span of 13 bases. The V gene's germline CDR1 is MNHEY and CDR2 SVGAGI. The CDR3 has 15 residues. CDR3 coding DNA: TGTGCCAGCAGCCCCGCCAGGTTAAACACCGGGGAGCTGTTTTTT. Translated, it gives CASSPARLNTGELFF.

The chain uses TRBV19 and TRBJ1-2; D is unresolved. Trimming removed 5 bases at V and 4 bases at J, with 17 bases between. Germline-derived CDR1 and CDR2 are LNHDA and SQIVND (reference sequence). The CDR3 is made up of 15 amino acids. In DNA, the CDR3 is TGTGCCAGTAGTTTATCGGCCGGGAGCGTCTATGGCTACACCTTC. As protein: CASSLSAGSVYGYTF.

The chain couples TRBV11-3 to TRBJ2-1; no clear D. This CDR3 comprises 13 residues. Trimming took 1 base from V and 9 from J, leaving 10 bases between them. Germline V gene sequence: CDR1 SGHNT, CDR2 YENEEA. Written as DNA, the CDR3 is TGTGCCAGCAGCTTAGTGGTAGCCACTGAGCAGTTCTTC. It codes for CASSLVVATEQFF.

This chain connects TRBV9 to TRBJ2-7; no clear D. CDR1 is SGDLS and CDR2 is YYNGEE in the germline V gene. This CDR3 is built from 16 residues. With 0 bases removed from V and 2 bases from J, the gap between germline ends came to 15 bases. The CDR3 here is CASSVAVAEPTYEQYF. The CDR3 region has the DNA TGTGCCAGCAGCGTAGCTGTGGCGGAGCCTACCTACGAGCAGTACTTC.

The chain employs TRBV5-1 and TRBJ1-2, with TRBD1 matching over 9 bases. The CDR3 is 13 residues long. V was pared by 4 bases and J by 8 bases, with 6 bases of the junction left unmatched. CDR1 is SGHRS, CDR2 YFSETQ, per germline. The DNA for the CDR3 is TGCGCCAGCAGCGGGGGACAGGGCGGGGGCTACACCTTC. It codes for CASSGGQGGGYTF.

V usage is TRBV9 and J usage is TRBJ2-7; 12 nucleotides line up with TRBD2. Looked up from germline, CDR1 is SGDLS and CDR2 is YYNGEE. There are 15 residues in the CDR3. V gave up 4 bases and J gave up 5 bases; unmatched junction bases: 7. Here the CDR3 DNA reads TGTGCCAGCAGCCCTGGACTAGCGGGGCGAGACGAGCAGTACTTC. It yields the protein CASSPGLAGRDEQYF.

The V gene is TRBV30, the J gene TRBJ2-3; weak D call: TRBD2 (6 bases). Germline loops: CDR1 GTSNPN, CDR2 SVGIG (reference sequence). CDR3 length: 16 residues. Deletions cut 4 bases from V and 0 bases from J, with 17 bases between. The CDR3 is CAWTGGRLTSTDTQYF. The CDR3 bases are TGTGCCTGGACCGGGGGACGCCTAACTAGCACAGATACGCAGTATTTT.

The V and J genes are TRBV11-3 and TRBJ1-2; D gene uncertain. The CDR3 runs to 15 residues. Trimming pared 0 bases from V and 7 bases from J, leaving 15 bases between. Germline values: CDR1 SGHNT, CDR2 YENEEA. CDR3 region: CASSLEVGGGLGYTF. DNA for the CDR3: TGTGCCAGCAGCTTAGAAGTGGGCGGAGGCCTTGGCTACACCTTC.

The chain is built from TRBV11-2 and TRBJ2-5; 7 bases are a match to TRBD2. The germline CDR1 and CDR2 sequences are SGHAT and FQNNGV. After removal of 2 bases from V and 11 bases from J, the junction contained 8 bases not matched to a gene. The CDR3 runs to 13 residues. CDR3 amino acids: CASSLMTSPAQYF. CDR3 coding DNA: TGTGCCAGCAGCTTAATGACTAGCCCGGCACAGTACTTC. Drawing the rest from reference TRBV11-2 and TRBJ2-5, the complete variable domain is EAGVAQSPRYKIIEKRQSVAFWCNPISGHATLYWYQQILGQGPKLLIQFQNNGVVDDSQLPKDRFSAERLKGVDSTLKIQPAKLEDSAVYLCASSLMTSPAQYFGPGTRLLVL.

The chain has TRBV5-6 and TRBJ2-5, with a weak D call TRBD1 (6 bases). Per germline, CDR1 SGHDT and CDR2 YYEEEE. The CDR3 has 13 residues. V was clipped by 4 bases and J by 1 base, with 8 bases between them. CDR3: CASSGQLQETQYF. CDR3 sequence (DNA): TGTGCCAGCAGCGGACAGCTCCAAGAGACCCAGTACTTC.